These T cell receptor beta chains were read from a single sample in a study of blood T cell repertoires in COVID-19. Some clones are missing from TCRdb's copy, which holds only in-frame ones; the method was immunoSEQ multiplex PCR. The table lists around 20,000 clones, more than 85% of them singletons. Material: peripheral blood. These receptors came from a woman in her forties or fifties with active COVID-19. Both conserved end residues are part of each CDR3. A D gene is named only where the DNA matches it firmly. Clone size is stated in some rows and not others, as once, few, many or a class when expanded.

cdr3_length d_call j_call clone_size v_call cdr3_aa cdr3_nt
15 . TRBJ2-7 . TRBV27 CASSLSWQSSYEQYF TGTGCCAGCAGTTTATCGTGGCAGTCCTCCTACGAGCAGTACTTC
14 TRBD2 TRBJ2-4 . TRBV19 CASSRRAGVNIQYF TGTGCCAGTAGTCGTCGGGCGGGAGTAAACATTCAGTACTTC
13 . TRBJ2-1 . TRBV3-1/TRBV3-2 CASSQGSYREQFF TGTGCCAGCAGCCAAGGGAGTTATAGAGAGCAGTTCTTC
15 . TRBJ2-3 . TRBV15 CATSRVASPTDTQYF TGTGCCACCAGCAGAGTGGCTAGCCCCACAGATACGCAGTATTTT
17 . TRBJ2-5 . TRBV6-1 CASSASPPQRRQETQYF TGTGCCAGCAGTGCCTCACCCCCACAACGCCGACAAGAGACCCAGTACTTC
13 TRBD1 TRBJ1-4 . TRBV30 CAWSRTGNEKLFF TGTGCCTGGAGTAGGACAGGAAATGAAAAACTGTTTTTT
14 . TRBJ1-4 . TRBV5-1 CASSLGGDNEKLFF TGCGCCAGCAGCTTGGGGGGAGATAATGAAAAACTGTTTTTT
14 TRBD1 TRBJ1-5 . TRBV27 CASSPDRVGQPQHF TGTGCCAGCAGTCCTGACAGGGTCGGGCAGCCCCAGCATTTT
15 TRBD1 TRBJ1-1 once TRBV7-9 CASSNTGTGNTEAFF TGTGCCAGCAGCAACACCGGGACAGGGAACACTGAAGCTTTCTTT
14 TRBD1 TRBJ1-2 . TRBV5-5 CASSWWTGQGSYTF TGTGCCAGCAGCTGGTGGACCGGACAGGGGAGCTACACCTTC
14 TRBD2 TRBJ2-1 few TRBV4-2 CASSQNERGNEQFF TGTGCCAGCAGCCAGAATGAGCGGGGCAATGAGCAGTTCTTC